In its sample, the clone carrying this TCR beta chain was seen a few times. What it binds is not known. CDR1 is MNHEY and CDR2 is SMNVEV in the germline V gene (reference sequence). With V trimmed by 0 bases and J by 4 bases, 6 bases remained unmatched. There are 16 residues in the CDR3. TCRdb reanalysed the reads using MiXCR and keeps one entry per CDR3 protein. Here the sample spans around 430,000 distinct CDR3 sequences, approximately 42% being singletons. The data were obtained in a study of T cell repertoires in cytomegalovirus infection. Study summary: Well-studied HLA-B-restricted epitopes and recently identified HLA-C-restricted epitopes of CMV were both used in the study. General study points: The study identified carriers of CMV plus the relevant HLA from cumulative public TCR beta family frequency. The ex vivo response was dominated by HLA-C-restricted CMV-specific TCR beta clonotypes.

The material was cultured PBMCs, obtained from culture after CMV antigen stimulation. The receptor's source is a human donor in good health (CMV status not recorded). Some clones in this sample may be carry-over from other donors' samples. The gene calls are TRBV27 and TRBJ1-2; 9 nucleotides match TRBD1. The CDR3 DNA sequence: TGTGCCAGCAGTTTATCTTGGGGACAGGGAACCTATGGCTACACCTTC. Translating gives CASSLSWGQGTYGYTF.